Listed here is a single TCR beta chain. The antigen is not known. At one boundary the junction diverges from the germline segment, which might be a read error. A sample-barcoded 5' primer and a J-beta primer mix were used in a second PCR of roughly 7 to 12 cycles. From the 5' RACE reads, TCRdb called clonotypes with MiXCR, one entry per CDR3 protein. The sample records 750,000 to 950,000 distinct CDR3 sequences, 50% to 65% being singletons. Peripheral blood was drawn, 7.5 to 10 milliliters per donor. In germline, CDR1 is LGHDT, CDR2 YNNKEL (reference sequence). The CDR3 sequence is 15 residues long. This entry comes from a study of blood T cells in healthy people across ages. Regarding the study as a whole: Per-million-T-cell TCR beta diversity fell roughly linearly with age. It was found that TCR beta diversity correlated strongly with the percentage of naive T cells. In long-lived donors, naive CD4+ cell counts and diversity exceeded those of aged donors.

Sequenced sample: blood. The TCR sequence derives from a man older than 75 in good health. The V call is TRBV3-1, the J call TRBJ2-1; 11 positions agree with TRBD2. CDR3 DNA sequence: TGTGCCAGCAACCAAACTAGCGGGGGCCTTGGTGAGCAGTTCTTC. It codes for CASNQTSGGLGEQFF.